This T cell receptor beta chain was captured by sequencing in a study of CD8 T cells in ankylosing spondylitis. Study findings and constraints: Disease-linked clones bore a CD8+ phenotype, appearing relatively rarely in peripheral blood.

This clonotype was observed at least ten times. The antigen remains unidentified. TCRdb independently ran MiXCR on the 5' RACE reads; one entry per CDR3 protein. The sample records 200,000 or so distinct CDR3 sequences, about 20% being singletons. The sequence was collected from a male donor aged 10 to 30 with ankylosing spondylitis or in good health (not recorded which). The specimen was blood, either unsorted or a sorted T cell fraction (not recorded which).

CDR3 protein: CASSGDSSYNSPLHF. CDR3 nucleotides: TGTGCCAGCTCGGGGGACAGCTCCTATAATTCACCCCTCCACTTT. The gene calls are TRBV25-1 and TRBJ1-6; 7 bases agree with TRBD1. The CDR3 has 15 residues. With 8 bases clipped from V and 0 bases from J, the junction kept 4 bases outside the gene matches. Germline V CDR1 and CDR2: MGHDK, SYGVNS.